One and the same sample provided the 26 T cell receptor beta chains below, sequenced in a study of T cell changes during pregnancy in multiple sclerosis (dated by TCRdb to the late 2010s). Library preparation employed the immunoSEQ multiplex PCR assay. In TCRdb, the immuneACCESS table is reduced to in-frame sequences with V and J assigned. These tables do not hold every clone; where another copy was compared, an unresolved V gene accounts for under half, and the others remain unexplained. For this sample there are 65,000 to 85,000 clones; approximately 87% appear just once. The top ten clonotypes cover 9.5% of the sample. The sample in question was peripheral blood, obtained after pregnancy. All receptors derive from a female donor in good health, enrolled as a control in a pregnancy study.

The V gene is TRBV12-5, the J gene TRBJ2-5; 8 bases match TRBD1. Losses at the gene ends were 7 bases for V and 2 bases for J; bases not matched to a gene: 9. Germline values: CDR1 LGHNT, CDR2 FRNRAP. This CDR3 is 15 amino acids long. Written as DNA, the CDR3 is TGTGCTAGTGCCCGGGGGACAGGTTTTCAAGAGACCCAGTACTTC. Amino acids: CASARGTGFQETQYF.

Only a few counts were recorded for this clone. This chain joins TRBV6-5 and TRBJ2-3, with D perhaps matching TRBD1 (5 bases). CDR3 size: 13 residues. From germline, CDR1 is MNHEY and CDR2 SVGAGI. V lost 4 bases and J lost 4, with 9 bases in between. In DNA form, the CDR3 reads TGTGCCAGCAGTTCGACAGTTCCAGATACGCAGTATTTT. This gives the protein CASSSTVPDTQYF.

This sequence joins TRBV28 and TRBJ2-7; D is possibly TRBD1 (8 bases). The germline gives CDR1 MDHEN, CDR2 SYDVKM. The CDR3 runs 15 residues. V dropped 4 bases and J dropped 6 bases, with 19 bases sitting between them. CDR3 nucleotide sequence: TGTGCCAGCAGTTACGCCCGACAGGGGAGGGGCGAGCAGTACTTC. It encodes CASSYARQGRGEQYF.

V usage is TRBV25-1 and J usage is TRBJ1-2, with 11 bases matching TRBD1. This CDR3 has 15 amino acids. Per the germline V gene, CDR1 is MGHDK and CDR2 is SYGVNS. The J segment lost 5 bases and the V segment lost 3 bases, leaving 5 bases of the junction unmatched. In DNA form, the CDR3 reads TGTGCCAGCAGTGATGGACAGGGGGCTTCGTATGGCTACACCTTC. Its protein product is CASSDGQGASYGYTF.

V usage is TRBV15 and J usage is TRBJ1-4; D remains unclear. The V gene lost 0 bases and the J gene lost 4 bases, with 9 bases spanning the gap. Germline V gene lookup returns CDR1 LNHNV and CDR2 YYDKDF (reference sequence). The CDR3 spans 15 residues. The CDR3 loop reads CATSRDEHYNEKLFF. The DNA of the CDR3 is TGTGCCACCAGCAGAGACGAACACTATAATGAAAAACTGTTTTTT.

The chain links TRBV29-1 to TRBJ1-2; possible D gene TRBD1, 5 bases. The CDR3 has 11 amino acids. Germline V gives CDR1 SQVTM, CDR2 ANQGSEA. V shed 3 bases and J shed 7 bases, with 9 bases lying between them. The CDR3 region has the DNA TGCAGCGTTGACAGGGTCGGTGGCTACACCTTC. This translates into CSVDRVGGYTF.

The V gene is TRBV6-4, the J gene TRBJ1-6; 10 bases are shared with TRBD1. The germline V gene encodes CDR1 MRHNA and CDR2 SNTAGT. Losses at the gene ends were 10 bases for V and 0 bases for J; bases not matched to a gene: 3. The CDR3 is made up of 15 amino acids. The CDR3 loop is CATRQGASYNSPLHF. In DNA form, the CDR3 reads TGTGCCACCCGACAGGGGGCCTCCTATAATTCACCCCTCCACTTT.

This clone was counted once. CDR3 sequence (DNA): TGCAGTGCTCCCGGGAACTATGGCTACACCTTC. Encoded protein: CSAPGNYGYTF. The chain has TRBV20-1 and TRBJ1-2, with D unclear. Looked up from germline, CDR1 is DFQATT and CDR2 is SNEGSKA (reference sequence). CDR3 size: 11 residues. Trimming removed 5 bases at V and 2 bases at J, with 6 bases between.

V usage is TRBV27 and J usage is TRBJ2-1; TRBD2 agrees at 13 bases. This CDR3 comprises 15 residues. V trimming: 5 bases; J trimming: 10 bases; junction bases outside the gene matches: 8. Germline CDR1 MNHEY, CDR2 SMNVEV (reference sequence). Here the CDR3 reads CASSPGLAGVWEQFF. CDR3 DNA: TGTGCCAGCAGTCCCGGACTAGCGGGAGTATGGGAGCAGTTCTTC.

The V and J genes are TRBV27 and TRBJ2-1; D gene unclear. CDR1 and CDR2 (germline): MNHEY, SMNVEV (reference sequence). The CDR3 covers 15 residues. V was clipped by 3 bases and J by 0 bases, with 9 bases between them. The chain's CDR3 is CASSFDTRSYNEQFF. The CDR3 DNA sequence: TGTGCCAGCAGTTTCGACACACGCTCCTACAATGAGCAGTTCTTC.

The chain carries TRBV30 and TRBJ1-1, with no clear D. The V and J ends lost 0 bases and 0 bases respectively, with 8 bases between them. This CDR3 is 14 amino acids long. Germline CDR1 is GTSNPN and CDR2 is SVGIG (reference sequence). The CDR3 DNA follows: TGTGCCTGGAGTGTAGCCACCATGAACACTGAAGCTTTCTTT. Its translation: CAWSVATMNTEAFF.

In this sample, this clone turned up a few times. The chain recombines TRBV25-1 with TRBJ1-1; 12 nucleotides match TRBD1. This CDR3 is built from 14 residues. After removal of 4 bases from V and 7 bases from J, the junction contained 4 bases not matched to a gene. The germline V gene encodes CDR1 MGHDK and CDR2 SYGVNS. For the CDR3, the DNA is TGTGCCAGCAGTGGGGGACAGGGGGCGTTTGAAGCTTTCTTT. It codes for CASSGGQGAFEAFF.

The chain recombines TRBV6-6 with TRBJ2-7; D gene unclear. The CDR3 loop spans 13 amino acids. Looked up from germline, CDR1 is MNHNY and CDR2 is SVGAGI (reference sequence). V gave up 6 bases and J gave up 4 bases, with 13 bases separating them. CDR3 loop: CASSSIRQYEQYF. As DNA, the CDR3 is TGTGCCAGCAGCTCAATCAGGCAGTACGAGCAGTACTTC.

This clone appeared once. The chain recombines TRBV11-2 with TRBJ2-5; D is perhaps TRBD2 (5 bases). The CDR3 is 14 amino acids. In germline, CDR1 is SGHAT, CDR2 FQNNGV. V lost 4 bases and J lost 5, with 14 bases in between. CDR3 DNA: TGTGCCAGCAGCTCTGCGAGTTTAGCGGAGACCCAGTACTTC. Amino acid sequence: CASSSASLAETQYF.

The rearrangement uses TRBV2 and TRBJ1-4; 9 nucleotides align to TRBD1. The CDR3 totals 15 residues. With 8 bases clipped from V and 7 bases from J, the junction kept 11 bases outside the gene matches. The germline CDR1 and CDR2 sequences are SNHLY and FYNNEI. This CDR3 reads CASSGQGGTGEKLFF. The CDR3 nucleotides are TGTGCCAGCTCGGGACAGGGTGGGACGGGTGAAAAACTGTTTTTT.

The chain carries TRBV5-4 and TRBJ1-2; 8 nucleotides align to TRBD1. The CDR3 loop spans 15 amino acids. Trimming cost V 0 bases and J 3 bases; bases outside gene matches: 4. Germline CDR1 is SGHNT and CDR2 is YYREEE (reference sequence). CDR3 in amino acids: CASSLGQGLDYGYTF. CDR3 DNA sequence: TGTGCCAGCAGCTTGGGACAGGGGCTTGACTATGGCTACACCTTC.

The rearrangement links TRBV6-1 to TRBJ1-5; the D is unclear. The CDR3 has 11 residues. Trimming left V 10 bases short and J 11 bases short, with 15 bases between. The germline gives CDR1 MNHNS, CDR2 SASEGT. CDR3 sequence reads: CATRGEVAQHF. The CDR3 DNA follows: TGTGCCACCCGAGGAGAAGTGGCCCAGCATTTT.

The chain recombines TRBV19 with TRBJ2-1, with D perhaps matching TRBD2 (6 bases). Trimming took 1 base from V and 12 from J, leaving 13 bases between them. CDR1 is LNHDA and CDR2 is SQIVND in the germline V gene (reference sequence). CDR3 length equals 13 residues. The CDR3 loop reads CASSIVWGTGQFF. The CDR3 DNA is TGTGCCAGTAGTATAGTTTGGGGGACTGGGCAGTTCTTC.

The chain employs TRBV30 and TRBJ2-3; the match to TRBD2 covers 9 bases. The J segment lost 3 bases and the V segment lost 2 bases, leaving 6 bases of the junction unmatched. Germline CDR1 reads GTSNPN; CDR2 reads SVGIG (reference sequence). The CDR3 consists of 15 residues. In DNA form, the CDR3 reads TGTGCCTGGAGTATTAAAGCGGGGGGTACAGATACGCAGTATTTT. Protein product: CAWSIKAGGTDTQYF.

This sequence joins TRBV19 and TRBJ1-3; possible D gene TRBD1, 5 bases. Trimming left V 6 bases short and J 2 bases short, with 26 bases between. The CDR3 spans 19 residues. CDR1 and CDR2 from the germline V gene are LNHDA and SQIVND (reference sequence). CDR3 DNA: TGTGCCAGTAGCCCGACTACCGGTATCGGGGGGTTTGCTGGAAACACCATATATTTT. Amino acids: CASSPTTGIGGFAGNTIYF.

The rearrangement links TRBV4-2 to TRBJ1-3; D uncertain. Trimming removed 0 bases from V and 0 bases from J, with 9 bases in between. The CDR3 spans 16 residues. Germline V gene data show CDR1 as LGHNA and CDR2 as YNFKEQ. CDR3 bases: TGTGCCAGCAGCCAAGATCTCGGTAGCTCTGGAAACACCATATATTTT. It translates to CASSQDLGSSGNTIYF.

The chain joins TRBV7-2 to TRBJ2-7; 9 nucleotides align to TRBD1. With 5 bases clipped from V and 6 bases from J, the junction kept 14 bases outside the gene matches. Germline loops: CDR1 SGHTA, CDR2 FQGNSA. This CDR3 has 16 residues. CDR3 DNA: TGTGCCAGCAGCGTCCACGGTTGGACAGGGGCGTCCGAGCAGTACTTC. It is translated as CASSVHGWTGASEQYF.

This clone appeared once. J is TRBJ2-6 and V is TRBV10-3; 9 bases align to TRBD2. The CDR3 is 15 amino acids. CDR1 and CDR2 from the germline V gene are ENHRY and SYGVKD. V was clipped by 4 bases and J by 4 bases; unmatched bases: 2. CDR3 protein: CAISGAGGGANVLTF. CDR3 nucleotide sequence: TGTGCCATCAGTGGGGCGGGAGGGGGGGCCAACGTCCTGACTTTC.

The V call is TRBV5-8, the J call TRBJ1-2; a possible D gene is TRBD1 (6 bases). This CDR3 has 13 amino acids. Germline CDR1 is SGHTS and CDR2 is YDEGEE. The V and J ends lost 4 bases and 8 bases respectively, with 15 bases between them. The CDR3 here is CASSQTGWRGYTF. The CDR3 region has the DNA TGTGCCAGCAGCCAAACAGGGTGGCGCGGCTACACCTTC.

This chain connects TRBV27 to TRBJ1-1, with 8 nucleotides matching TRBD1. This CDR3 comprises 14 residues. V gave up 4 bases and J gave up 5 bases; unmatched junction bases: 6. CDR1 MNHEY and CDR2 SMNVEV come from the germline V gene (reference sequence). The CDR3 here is CASSSTGGGTEAFF. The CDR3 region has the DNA TGTGCCAGCAGTTCAACAGGGGGAGGGACTGAAGCTTTCTTT.

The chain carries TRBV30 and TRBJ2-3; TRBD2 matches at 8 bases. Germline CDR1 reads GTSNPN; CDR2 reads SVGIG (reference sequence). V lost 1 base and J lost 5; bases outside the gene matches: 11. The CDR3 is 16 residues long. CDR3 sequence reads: CAWSALTSGGKDTQYF. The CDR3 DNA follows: TGTGCCTGGAGTGCCCTCACTAGCGGTGGAAAAGATACGCAGTATTTT.